The 29 T cell receptor beta chains reported below all come from one sample, sequenced in a study of blood T cell repertoires in COVID-19. The protocol was immunoSEQ multiplex PCR, while the TCRdb copy is restricted to in-frame clones and leaves out a portion. The sample holds some 180,000 clones; approximately 83% are singletons and the top ten take under 13%. The sample consisted of peripheral blood. Source of these receptors: an older man with active or convalescent COVID-19.

The chain has TRBV14 and TRBJ2-7; a weak D match, TRBD1 (6 bases). Germline CDR1 reads SGHDN; CDR2 reads FVKESK. This CDR3 is 14 amino acids long. The germline V and J ends were trimmed by 4 bases and 3 bases, with 13 bases remaining between them. The CDR3 here is CASSLFTGFYEQYF. As DNA, the CDR3 is TGTGCCAGCAGCCTATTTACAGGGTTCTACGAGCAGTACTTC.

This clone has just one count. The V gene is TRBV7-6, the J gene TRBJ2-1, with D possibly TRBD1 on 5 matching bases. The CDR3 is made up of 17 amino acids. Trimming cost V 0 bases and J 5 bases, with 17 bases left between them. The germline gives CDR1 SGHVS, CDR2 FNYEAQ. The CDR3 DNA reads TGTGCCAGCAGCTTAGCCCTAGGACATTTCCTTCACAATGAGCAGTTCTTC. This sequence encodes CASSLALGHFLHNEQFF.

This clone showed up just once. The chain carries TRBV7-2 and TRBJ1-3; 7 nucleotides agree with TRBD1. The germline gives CDR1 SGHTA, CDR2 FQGNSA. V trimming: 1 base; J trimming: 0 bases; junction bases outside the gene matches: 6. This CDR3 region has 17 residues. The CDR3 region is CASSLDGRGVSGNTIYF. The CDR3 DNA is TGTGCCAGCAGCTTAGATGGCAGGGGGGTCTCTGGAAACACCATATATTTT.

The CDR3 is CASSYSRGLYGYTF. The CDR3 DNA reads TGTGCCAGCAGTTACTCTAGGGGTCTCTATGGCTACACCTTC. This chain links TRBV6-5 with TRBJ1-2, with D possibly TRBD1 on 5 matching bases. The CDR3 runs to 14 residues. Trimming cost V 0 bases and J 4 bases, with 9 bases left between them. The germline CDR1 and CDR2 sequences are MNHEY and SVGAGI.

This clone was observed a handful of times. The chain carries TRBV5-5 and TRBJ1-2; D call uncertain. Germline lookup yields CDR1 SGHKS and CDR2 YYEKEE (reference sequence). Deletions cut 4 bases from V and 4 bases from J, with 11 bases between. This CDR3 has 13 residues. DNA of the CDR3: TGTGCCAGCAGCCCGGGCGGGATCTATGGCTACACCTTC. Amino acid sequence: CASSPGGIYGYTF.

The rearrangement joins TRBV7-2 to TRBJ1-5, with unresolved D. V gave up 1 base and J gave up 11 bases, with 12 bases separating them. CDR3 length: 13 residues. Per the germline V gene, CDR1 is SGHTA and CDR2 is FQGNSA. CDR3 amino acids: CASSLGALSAQHF. The DNA for the CDR3 is TGTGCCAGCAGCTTAGGAGCCCTATCCGCCCAGCATTTT. The full variable domain, its missing parts supplied by reference TRBV7-2 and TRBJ1-5, is GAGVSQSPSNKVTEKGKDVELRCDPISGHTALYWYRQSLGQGLEFLIYFQGNSAPDKSGLPSDRFSAERTGGSVSTLTIQRTQQEDSAVYLCASSLGALSAQHFGDGTRLSIL.

The chain joins TRBV30 to TRBJ2-7; TRBD1 aligns across 8 bases. The CDR3 has 13 amino acids. V gave up 4 bases and J gave up 4 bases; unmatched junction bases: 6. CDR1 is GTSNPN, CDR2 SVGIG, per germline (reference sequence). The CDR3 DNA is TGTGCCTGGACGGGGACAGGTCGGTACGAGCAGTACTTC. Amino acids: CAWTGTGRYEQYF.

The chain couples TRBV9 to TRBJ2-1, with D unclear. There are 14 residues in the CDR3. Trimming stripped 1 base from V and 5 bases from J, with 10 bases between. Germline CDR1 and CDR2: SGDLS and YYNGEE. CDR3 sequence reads: CASSVNSQNNEQFF. The CDR3 DNA reads TGTGCCAGCAGCGTAAACTCCCAAAACAATGAGCAGTTCTTC.

The chain recombines TRBV28 with TRBJ2-1, with TRBD2 as a possible D gene (5 bases). CDR3 length equals 12 residues. Trimming removed 1 base at V and 13 bases at J, with 11 bases between. Germline CDR1 and CDR2: MDHEN and SYDVKM. The CDR3 nucleotides are TGTGCCAGCAGTTTATTTCAGAGGGTACAGTTCTTC. Translation: CASSLFQRVQFF. The variable domain in full, with the rest retrieved from reference TRBV28 and TRBJ2-1, is DVKVTQSSRYLVKRTGEKVFLECVQDMDHENMFWYRQDPGLGLRLIYFSYDVKMKEKGDIPEGYSVSREKKERFSLILESASTNQTSMYLCASSLFQRVQFFGPGTRLTVL.

This chain links TRBV11-2 with TRBJ2-1; the match to TRBD2 covers 8 bases. The ends lost 0 bases at V and 5 bases at J; junction bases unmatched: 6. The CDR3 extends over 16 amino acids. CDR1 and CDR2 from the germline V gene are SGHAT and FQNNGV. CDR3 in amino acids: CASSLDPGGPHNEQFF. CDR3 nucleotides: TGTGCCAGCAGCTTAGATCCGGGGGGGCCTCACAATGAGCAGTTCTTC.

The chain carries TRBV6-5 and TRBJ2-3; D is unclear. The CDR3 extends over 13 amino acids. V was clipped by 11 bases and J by 2 bases, with 14 bases between them. CDR1 is MNHEY, CDR2 SVGAGI, per germline. CDR3 in DNA: TGTGCCGTCGGTCCCCGGTCCACAGATACGCAGTATTTT. The encoded protein is CAVGPRSTDTQYF.

The chain joins TRBV7-2 to TRBJ2-2; D gene unclear. The CDR3 contains 15 residues. Trimming pared 3 bases from V and 0 bases from J, leaving 8 bases between. CDR1 is SGHTA, CDR2 FQGNSA, per germline. The CDR3 region is CASSLSRTNTGELFF. The CDR3 DNA follows: TGTGCCAGCAGCTTGAGCAGGACGAACACCGGGGAGCTGTTTTTT.

The chain couples TRBV27 to TRBJ1-6; maybe TRBD1 (6 bases). There are 17 residues in the CDR3. V lost 1 base, J lost 5 bases, and 15 bases lay in between. Germline CDR1 is MNHEY and CDR2 is SMNVEV (reference sequence). The CDR3 DNA is TGTGCCAGCAGTTTATTTAGCGAGGCAGGGGATAATTCACCCCTCCACTTT. Its translation: CASSLFSEAGDNSPLHF.

V gene TRBV7-9 combines with J gene TRBJ1-5; D unclear. Trimming pared 0 bases from V and 6 bases from J, leaving 3 bases between. Germline CDR1 SEHNR, CDR2 FQNEAQ (reference sequence). This CDR3 has 12 amino acids. The CDR3 here is CASSLALQPQHF. Here the CDR3 DNA reads TGTGCCAGCAGCTTAGCCCTTCAGCCCCAGCATTTT. The complete variable domain, with remaining parts taken from reference TRBV7-9 and TRBJ1-5, reads DTGVSQNPRHKITKRGQNVTFRCDPISEHNRLYWYRQTLGQGPEFLTYFQNEAQLEKSRLLSDRFSAERPKGSFSTLEIQRTEQGDSAMYLCASSLALQPQHFGDGTRLSIL.

Regarding this clone: Other nucleotide sequences from this sample produce the same CDR3. The J gene is TRBJ2-2, the V gene TRBV5-1, with D possibly matching TRBD1 (5 bases). Germline CDR1 SGHRS, CDR2 YFSETQ. CDR3 length: 15 amino acids. Between the trimmed V and J ends, which lost 5 bases and 0 bases, there was a span of 11 bases. CDR3 in amino acids: CASSLQGPNTGELFF. The CDR3 DNA follows: TGCGCCAGCAGTCTTCAGGGTCCGAACACCGGGGAGCTGTTTTTT. Using reference TRBV5-1 and TRBJ2-2 for the parts outside the CDR3, the full variable domain is KAGVTQTPRYLIKTRGQQVTLSCSPISGHRSVSWYQQTPGQGLQFLFEYFSETQRNKGNFPGRFSGRQFSNSRSEMNVSTLELGDSALYLCASSLQGPNTGELFFGEGSRLTVL.

This clone occurred a few times. The genes are TRBV14 and TRBJ1-2; TRBD1 matches at 7 bases. Trimming removed 4 bases from V and 6 bases from J; junction bases left unmatched: 17. CDR3 length: 17 amino acids. Germline V gene sequence: CDR1 SGHDN, CDR2 FVKESK. CDR3 protein: CASSLSDRTLLRHGYTF. CDR3 bases: TGTGCCAGCAGCCTTTCGGACAGGACCCTCCTCCGTCATGGCTACACCTTC.

About this clone: The same CDR3 is also encoded by other DNA sequences in this sample. V gene TRBV11-1 combines with J gene TRBJ2-3; maybe TRBD2 (6 bases). The CDR3 has 16 amino acids. Trimming removed 1 base at V and 4 bases at J, with 15 bases between. Germline V lookup: CDR1 SGHAT, CDR2 FQDESV (reference sequence). CDR3 nucleotide sequence: TGTGCCAGCAGCTTAGGATCGAGATTAGCGGCAGATACGCAGTATTTT. Translated: CASSLGSRLAADTQYF.

This sequence joins TRBV5-1 and TRBJ2-1; the match to TRBD2 covers 11 bases. Per germline, CDR1 SGHRS and CDR2 YFSETQ. The CDR3 sequence is 16 residues long. After removal of 4 bases from V and 4 bases from J, the junction contained 7 bases not matched to a gene. This chain's CDR3 is CASSLIAGGPYNEQFF. CDR3 in DNA: TGCGCCAGCAGCCTGATAGCGGGAGGGCCGTACAATGAGCAGTTCTTC.

J is TRBJ2-7 and V is TRBV5-6; TRBD1 aligns across 9 bases. Germline V CDR1 and CDR2: SGHDT, YYEEEE. The CDR3 totals 14 residues. Trimming cost V 2 bases and J 3 bases; bases outside gene matches: 3. CDR3 nucleotides: TGTGCCAGCAGCTTCCGACAGGGGGACTACGAGCAGTACTTC. Encoded protein: CASSFRQGDYEQYF.

This clone has a single count. The chain carries TRBV7-9 and TRBJ2-1; TRBD2 agrees at 10 bases. CDR1 is SEHNR, CDR2 FQNEAQ, per germline (reference sequence). The CDR3 sequence is 15 residues long. The junction had 11 bases not matched to a gene; V was cut back by 8 bases and J by 7 bases. The CDR3 sequence is CASRKTSGAVNEQFF. The CDR3 coding sequence is TGTGCCAGCCGAAAAACTAGCGGGGCGGTGAATGAGCAGTTCTTC.

The rearrangement joins TRBV6-2 or TRBV6-3 to TRBJ2-2; 9 nucleotides align to TRBD1. Losses at the gene ends were 5 bases for V and 5 bases for J; bases not matched to a gene: 6. This CDR3 has 15 amino acids. The germline V gene has CDR1 MNHEY and CDR2 SVGEGT. The CDR3 DNA is TGTGCCAGCAGTCGGACAGGGGCGGGGACCGGGGAGCTGTTTTTT. Its protein is CASSRTGAGTGELFF.

V gene TRBV9 combines with J gene TRBJ1-6; a possible D gene is TRBD1 (5 bases). CDR3 length equals 15 residues. The germline V gene encodes CDR1 SGDLS and CDR2 YYNGEE. The V gene lost 0 bases and the J gene lost 6 bases, with 10 bases spanning the gap. CDR3 sequence (DNA): TGTGCCAGCAGCGTAGTGGACACGGTTAATTCACCCCTCCACTTT. Residues: CASSVVDTVNSPLHF.

The V gene is TRBV28, the J gene TRBJ1-6; D is perhaps TRBD1 (6 bases). The germline V gene encodes CDR1 MDHEN and CDR2 SYDVKM. Trimming removed 2 bases at V and 7 bases at J, with 9 bases between. CDR3 length: 14 residues. CDR3 coding DNA: TGTGCCAGCAGTTTACGGCAGGGGAATTCACCCCTCCACTTT. Protein sequence: CASSLRQGNSPLHF.

This sequence joins TRBV28 and TRBJ2-5, with 10 bases that match TRBD1. Per the germline V gene, CDR1 is MDHEN and CDR2 is SYDVKM. The CDR3 has 16 residues. J was trimmed by 1 base and V by 7 bases; bases with no gene match: 9. The CDR3 loop reads CASIRGGTGAQETQYF. For the CDR3, the DNA is TGTGCCAGCATTAGAGGGGGGACAGGGGCCCAAGAGACCCAGTACTTC.

This chain links TRBV2 with TRBJ1-1; D is undetermined. From germline, CDR1 is SNHLY and CDR2 FYNNEI. Between the trimmed V and J ends, which lost 6 bases and 3 bases, there was a span of 14 bases. The CDR3 runs 14 residues. This CDR3 is CASRAGGMDTEAFF. In DNA form, the CDR3 reads TGTGCCAGCAGAGCCGGAGGGATGGACACTGAAGCTTTCTTT.

CDR3 nucleotides: TGTGCCAGCAGCGTAGGGGGGGACTGGTACTCCTACGAGCAGTACTTC. Translated, it gives CASSVGGDWYSYEQYF. The rearrangement uses TRBV9 and TRBJ2-7; weak D call: TRBD2 (6 bases). The ends were cut back, 0 bases at V and 0 bases at J, with 13 bases in the middle. Germline V gene sequence: CDR1 SGDLS, CDR2 YYNGEE. This CDR3 region has 16 residues.

V usage is TRBV20-1 and J usage is TRBJ2-5; D is perhaps TRBD2 (6 bases). CDR3 length: 11 residues. Trimming cost V 6 bases and J 5 bases, with 10 bases left between them. Germline CDR1 DFQATT, CDR2 SNEGSKA (reference sequence). The CDR3: CSATSPETQYF. CDR3 in DNA: TGCAGTGCAACTAGCCCGGAGACCCAGTACTTC.

The genes are TRBV5-1 and TRBJ2-1; the match to TRBD2 covers 13 bases. Germline assignment: CDR1 SGHRS and CDR2 YFSETQ. With V trimmed by 4 bases and J by 6 bases, 13 bases remained unmatched. The CDR3 length is 18 residues. CDR3 residues: CASSGRLAGGPGPNEQFF. Here the CDR3 DNA reads TGCGCCAGCAGCGGACGACTAGCGGGAGGCCCAGGCCCCAATGAGCAGTTCTTC.

V is TRBV7-8 and J is TRBJ1-6; D call uncertain. There are 15 residues in the CDR3. V lost 1 base to trimming and J lost 10 bases, with 14 bases between them. Germline assignment: CDR1 SGHVS and CDR2 FQNEAQ. CDR3 loop: CASSLDRSTGSPLHF. The CDR3 DNA reads as TGTGCCAGCAGCTTAGATCGGTCGACCGGGTCACCCCTCCACTTT.